Listed below are T cell receptor beta chains from one sample, sequenced in a study of blood T cell repertoires in COVID-19. Measured with immunoSEQ multiplex PCR; TCRdb has only the in-frame clones, and not every one. Of approximately 280,000 clones in the sample, approximately 78% were seen once. The material sequenced was PBMCs or T cells enriched from blood (not recorded which). Every receptor here comes from a middle-aged man who had been exposed to COVID-19. Each CDR3 is given with its conserved first and last residue. Each record gives: CDR3 protein, CDR3 DNA, J gene, D gene, V gene, clone size. D genes are given only for firm matches. Expanded clones are given a class, and other clones once, few, many or no size at all.

CDR3: CASSLAGHFTEAFF; DNA: TGTGCCAGCAGCTTAGCCGGACACTTCACTGAAGCTTTCTTT; J: TRBJ1-1; D: .; V: TRBV7-9; size: .
CDR3: CSVAGQGYEQYF; DNA: TGCAGCGTCGCGGGCCAAGGGTACGAGCAGTACTTC; J: TRBJ2-7; D: .; V: TRBV29-1; size: .
CDR3: CASTGSLGTDTQYF; DNA: TGTGCCAGCACCGGTAGCCTCGGCACAGATACGCAGTATTTT; J: TRBJ2-3; D: .; V: TRBV11-2; size: .
CDR3: CAGLAGVKTGELFF; DNA: TGTGCCGGACTAGCGGGAGTAAAGACCGGGGAGCTGTTTTTT; J: TRBJ2-2; D: TRBD2; V: TRBV7-9; size: .
CDR3: CASSVEGLAGSFQETQYF; DNA: TGTGCCAGCAGCGTAGAGGGACTAGCGGGTTCTTTCCAAGAGACCCAGTACTTC; J: TRBJ2-5; D: TRBD2; V: TRBV9; size: once
CDR3: CASNPGSSISYNEQFF; DNA: TGTGCCAGTAACCCGGGTAGCTCTATATCCTACAATGAGCAGTTCTTC; J: TRBJ2-1; D: .; V: TRBV19; size: .
CDR3: CASSPLDRASYEQYF; DNA: TGCGCCAGCAGCCCATTGGACAGGGCCTCCTACGAGCAGTACTTC; J: TRBJ2-7; D: TRBD1; V: TRBV4-1; size: .
CDR3: CASSQGTKSYGYTF; DNA: TGTGCCAGCAGCCAAGGGACAAAAAGCTATGGCTACACCTTC; J: TRBJ1-2; D: .; V: TRBV3-1/TRBV3-2; size: .
CDR3: CSVPLGESNYGYTF; DNA: TGCAGCGTGCCGCTCGGGGAATCAAACTATGGCTACACCTTC; J: TRBJ1-2; D: .; V: TRBV29-1; size: .
CDR3: CASSLWEVGELFF; DNA: TGTGCCAGCAGTTTATGGGAGGTCGGGGAGCTGTTTTTT; J: TRBJ2-2; D: .; V: TRBV12-3/TRBV12-4; size: once
CDR3: CASSMSGGLNTEAFF; DNA: TGTGCCAGTAGTATGTCAGGGGGGCTGAACACTGAAGCTTTCTTT; J: TRBJ1-1; D: TRBD1; V: TRBV19; size: .
CDR3: CAIRQGVSYGYTF; DNA: TGTGCCATCCGACAGGGGGTGAGCTATGGCTACACCTTC; J: TRBJ1-2; D: TRBD1; V: TRBV12-3/TRBV12-4; size: .
CDR3: CASSLRPPHGSSYEQYF; DNA: TGCGCCAGCAGCTTGAGACCTCCCCACGGGTCCTCCTACGAGCAGTACTTC; J: TRBJ2-7; D: .; V: TRBV5-1; size: .
CDR3: CASSAGQGSFGYTF; DNA: TGTGCCAGCAGCGCCGGACAGGGATCATTTGGCTACACCTTC; J: TRBJ1-2; D: TRBD1; V: TRBV9; size: .
CDR3: CASSPNSGDSYGYTF; DNA: TGTGCCAGCAGCCCCAACTCGGGGGATTCCTATGGCTACACCTTC; J: TRBJ1-2; D: .; V: TRBV6-5; size: .
CDR3: CASSFGGSSETQYF; DNA: TGTGCCAGCAGCTTTGGTGGGAGTTCAGAGACCCAGTACTTC; J: TRBJ2-5; D: .; V: TRBV11-2; size: few
CDR3: CASSQEGLVNIQYF; DNA: TGTGCCAGCAGCCAAGAAGGTCTAGTGAACATTCAGTACTTC; J: TRBJ2-4; D: .; V: TRBV3-1/TRBV3-2; size: .
CDR3: CASGLVRGTSGALILDYEQYF; DNA: TGTGCTAGTGGTTTGGTACGGGGGACTAGCGGAGCCCTAATCCTAGACTACGAGCAGTACTTC; J: TRBJ2-7; D: TRBD2; V: TRBV12-5; size: .
CDR3: CATPRETSDNEQFF; DNA: TGTGCCACCCCACGTGAGACTAGCGACAATGAGCAGTTCTTC; J: TRBJ2-1; D: TRBD2; V: TRBV24-1; size: .
CDR3: CASSLLRGNTGELFF; DNA: TGTGCCAGCAGCTTACTGCGGGGGAACACCGGGGAGCTGTTTTTT; J: TRBJ2-2; D: .; V: TRBV11-1; size: .
CDR3: CASSPLRGAYNEQFF; DNA: TGTGCCAGCAGCCCCCTACGGGGAGCCTACAATGAGCAGTTCTTC; J: TRBJ2-1; D: .; V: TRBV7-9; size: .
CDR3: CASSQDPLGNTEAFF; DNA: TGCGCCAGCAGCCAAGATCCCCTAGGGAACACTGAAGCTTTCTTT; J: TRBJ1-1; D: .; V: TRBV4-1; size: .
CDR3: CASSFAVSYEQYF; DNA: TGTGCCAGCAGTTTCGCGGTGTCCTACGAGCAGTACTTC; J: TRBJ2-7; D: .; V: TRBV27; size: .
CDR3: CASSLRSLAGAGFGNEQFF; DNA: TGCGCCAGCAGCTTGAGGTCGCTAGCGGGAGCGGGTTTCGGCAATGAGCAGTTCTTC; J: TRBJ2-1; D: TRBD2; V: TRBV5-1; size: .
CDR3: CASSIGQGLTEAFF; DNA: TGTGCCAGCAGCATAGGACAGGGTCTCACTGAAGCTTTCTTT; J: TRBJ1-1; D: TRBD1; V: TRBV5-8; size: .
CDR3: CASSPFVPREAFF; DNA: TGTGCCAGCAGCCCATTCGTGCCGCGTGAAGCTTTCTTT; J: TRBJ1-1; D: .; V: TRBV6-5; size: .
CDR3: CSVARSGRGGIQYF; DNA: TGCAGCGTTGCCCGATCGGGGAGGGGTGGTATTCAGTACTTC; J: TRBJ2-4; D: TRBD2; V: TRBV29-1; size: .
CDR3: CSVVLAGAYEQYF; DNA: TGCAGCGTTGTACTAGCGGGTGCCTACGAGCAGTACTTC; J: TRBJ2-7; D: TRBD2; V: TRBV29-1; size: .
CDR3: CASSFTVSYEQYF; DNA: TGTGCCAGCAGCTTTACGGTCTCCTACGAGCAGTACTTC; J: TRBJ2-7; D: .; V: TRBV7-9; size: .
CDR3: CASSEGRREQYF; DNA: TGTGCCAGTAGTGAAGGGAGACGGGAGCAGTACTTC; J: TRBJ2-7; D: .; V: TRBV19; size: .
CDR3: CASSGQDEEAYGYTF; DNA: TGTGCCAGCAGCGGACAGGACGAGGAGGCCTATGGCTACACCTTC; J: TRBJ1-2; D: TRBD1; V: TRBV3-1/TRBV3-2; size: .
CDR3: CASSTGTNKETQYF; DNA: TGCGCCAGCAGCACAGGCACAAATAAAGAGACCCAGTACTTC; J: TRBJ2-5; D: .; V: TRBV5-1; size: .
CDR3: CASSSAGTAKGREQYF; DNA: TGTGCCAGCTCGTCAGCCGGGACAGCGAAAGGGCGGGAGCAGTACTTC; J: TRBJ2-7; D: TRBD1; V: TRBV18; size: few
CDR3: CASSLGLPGGGYTF; DNA: TGTGCCAGCAGCTTAGGCCTCCCGGGGGGTGGCTACACCTTC; J: TRBJ1-2; D: .; V: TRBV13; size: few
CDR3: CASSVGGGLYEQYF; DNA: TGTGCCAGCAGCGTAGGGGGAGGGCTCTACGAGCAGTACTTC; J: TRBJ2-7; D: TRBD2; V: TRBV9; size: .
CDR3: CASSRQGSSYEQYF; DNA: TGTGCCAGCAGTCGACAGGGGAGTTCCTACGAGCAGTACTTC; J: TRBJ2-7; D: TRBD1; V: TRBV5-4; size: .
CDR3: CASSLAGVNEKLFF; DNA: TGTGCCAGCAGTTTGGCAGGGGTCAATGAAAAACTGTTTTTT; J: TRBJ1-4; D: .; V: TRBV6-5; size: .
CDR3: CASSQTSGVYNEQFF; DNA: TGTGCCAGTAGTCAGACTAGCGGGGTCTACAATGAGCAGTTCTTC; J: TRBJ2-1; D: TRBD2; V: TRBV19; size: .
CDR3: CASSATGTRSEAFF; DNA: TGTGCCAGCAGCGCCACCGGGACAAGATCTGAAGCTTTCTTT; J: TRBJ1-1; D: .; V: TRBV9; size: .
CDR3: CASRYSGGNTEAFF; DNA: TGTGCCAGCAGATATTCAGGGGGAAACACTGAAGCTTTCTTT; J: TRBJ1-1; D: TRBD1; V: TRBV28; size: .
CDR3: CASSADSHGYTF; DNA: TGTGCCAGCAGCGCGGACAGCCATGGCTACACCTTC; J: TRBJ1-2; D: .; V: TRBV7-9; size: once
CDR3: CASSQDLVEAGTYNEQFF; DNA: TGTGCCAGCAGCCAAGATCTCGTAGAGGCGGGAACGTACAATGAGCAGTTCTTC; J: TRBJ2-1; D: .; V: TRBV4-2; size: .
CDR3: CASSPLGWGGDTQYF; DNA: TGTGCCAGCAGTCCCTTAGGGTGGGGCGGAGATACGCAGTATTTT; J: TRBJ2-3; D: .; V: TRBV3-1/TRBV3-2; size: few
CDR3: CASNPGFGLNTEAFF; DNA: TGTGCCAGTAACCCAGGGTTTGGGTTGAACACTGAAGCTTTCTTT; J: TRBJ1-1; D: .; V: TRBV19; size: .
CDR3: CASSNRVYEQYF; DNA: TGTGCCAGCAGCAACAGGGTATACGAGCAGTACTTC; J: TRBJ2-7; D: .; V: TRBV12-3/TRBV12-4; size: once
CDR3: CASSPQGARLGNQPQHF; DNA: TGTGCCAGCTCACCCCAGGGGGCGCGTCTTGGCAATCAGCCCCAGCATTTT; J: TRBJ1-5; D: TRBD1; V: TRBV18; size: .
CDR3: CTSSLSQGTDTQYF; DNA: TGTACCAGCAGTTTATCGCAGGGCACAGATACGCAGTATTTT; J: TRBJ2-3; D: .; V: TRBV27; size: once
CDR3: CASSKDPRTAGNTIYF; DNA: TGTGCCAGCAGCAAAGATCCCAGAACCGCTGGAAACACCATATATTTT; J: TRBJ1-3; D: .; V: TRBV21-1; size: once
CDR3: CASKYGGVNQPQHF; DNA: TGTGCCAGCAAGTATGGGGGGGTCAATCAGCCCCAGCATTTT; J: TRBJ1-5; D: .; V: TRBV5-8; size: .
CDR3: CASSEFGNTEAFF; DNA: TGTGCCAGCAGTGAATTCGGTAACACTGAAGCTTTCTTT; J: TRBJ1-1; D: .; V: TRBV6-1; size: .
CDR3: CASSSDRDHQPQHF; DNA: TGTGCCAGCAGCTCGGACAGGGATCATCAGCCCCAGCATTTT; J: TRBJ1-5; D: .; V: TRBV12-1; size: .
CDR3: CASSQMGTGSYEQYF; DNA: TGCGCCAGCAGCCAAATGGGGACAGGATCCTACGAGCAGTACTTC; J: TRBJ2-7; D: TRBD1; V: TRBV4-1; size: .
CDR3: CASSDQGDGTDTQYF; DNA: TGCGCCAGCAGCGACCAGGGGGATGGCACAGATACGCAGTATTTT; J: TRBJ2-3; D: TRBD1; V: TRBV10-2; size: .